This T cell receptor beta chain was sequenced in a study of blood T cell repertoires in COVID-19. Overall study: The origin of the acute and convalescent COVID-19 samples was the United States, Italy and Spain. Sources were T cells, B-cell-depleted T cells, or PBMCs; the material itself was cDNA or gDNA.

In the source study's methods: Amplification from reference gene primers served as the basis for estimated nucleated cell counts. TCRdb's table, derived via immunoSEQ multiplex PCR, lists solely in-frame clones and lacks some. The V and J calls and the clone size are those of that table, but D and trimming were determined from the DNA. The table records roughly 220,000 clones, roughly four fifths of them present only once. Seattle patients were enrolled during active infection and followed longitudinally. The trim removed 6 bases at V and 5 bases at J, leaving 7 bases unmatched. The CDR3 loop spans 15 amino acids. Germline values: CDR1 MRHNA, CDR2 SNTAGT. This clone was observed a handful of times.

The sequenced sample consisted of peripheral blood. The chain recombines TRBV6-4 with TRBJ2-1; 10 bases align to TRBD2. The clonotype was recovered from a woman older than 75 with COVID-19, enrolled during active disease. CDR3 residues: CASRASGGFNNEQFF. In DNA, the CDR3 is TGTGCCAGCAGGGCTAGCGGGGGATTTAACAATGAGCAGTTCTTC.